The source of this T cell receptor (beta chain) is a study of post-analysis software for immune sequencing data. Tagging with unique molecular identifiers was a feature of the TCR beta cDNA libraries. TCRdb reanalysed the PCR reads using MiXCR and keeps one entry per CDR3 protein. The table lists 400,000 to 500,000 distinct CDR3 sequences, more than 30% of them singletons. Findings of the study overall: Compared with controls, patients had more of about 5 TRBV segments, including TRBV5-6, TRBV5-1 and TRBV20-1.

Looked up from germline, CDR1 is MNHEY and CDR2 is SVGAGI. Trimming at V came to 5 bases and at J to 3 bases, leaving 8 bases not matched to a gene. The CDR3 contains 16 residues. Notes on this clonotype: Antigen: not known.

The chain employs TRBV6-5 and TRBJ1-1; 11 bases fit TRBD1. Sequencing used blood. The sequence was obtained from a girl aged 2 to 9 with multiple sclerosis. CDR3 loop: CASSTRGQGGYTEAFF. CDR3 DNA sequence: TGTGCCAGCAGTACTAGGGGACAGGGGGGTTACACTGAAGCTTTCTTT.